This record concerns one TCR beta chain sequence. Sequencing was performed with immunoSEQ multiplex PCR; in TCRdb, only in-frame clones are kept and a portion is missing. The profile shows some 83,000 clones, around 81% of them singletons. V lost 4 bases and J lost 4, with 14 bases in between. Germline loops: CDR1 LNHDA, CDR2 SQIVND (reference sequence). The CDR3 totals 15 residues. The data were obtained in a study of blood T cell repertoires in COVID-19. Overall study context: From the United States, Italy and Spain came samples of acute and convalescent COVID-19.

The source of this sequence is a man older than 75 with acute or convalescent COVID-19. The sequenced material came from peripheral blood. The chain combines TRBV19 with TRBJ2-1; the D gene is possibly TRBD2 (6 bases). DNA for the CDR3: TGTGCCAGTAGTAAGGCAGCGGAGGGGTACAATGAGCAGTTCTTC. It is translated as CASSKAAEGYNEQFF.